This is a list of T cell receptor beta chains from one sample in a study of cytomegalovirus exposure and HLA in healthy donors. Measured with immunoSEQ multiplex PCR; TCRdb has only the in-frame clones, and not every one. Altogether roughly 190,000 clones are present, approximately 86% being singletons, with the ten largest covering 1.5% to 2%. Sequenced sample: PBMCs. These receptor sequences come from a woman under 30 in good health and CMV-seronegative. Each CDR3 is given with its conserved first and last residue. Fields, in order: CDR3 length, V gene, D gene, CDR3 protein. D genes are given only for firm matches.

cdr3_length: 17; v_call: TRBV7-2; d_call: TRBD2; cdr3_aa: CASSLANSAGNLYEQYF
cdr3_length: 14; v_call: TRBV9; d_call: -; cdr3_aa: CASSSGRAEETQYF
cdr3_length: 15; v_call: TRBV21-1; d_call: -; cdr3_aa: CASSKIAGGPNEQFF
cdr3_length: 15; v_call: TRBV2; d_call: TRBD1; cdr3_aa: CASNGQGARDTEAFF
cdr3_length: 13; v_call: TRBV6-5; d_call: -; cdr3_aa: CASTQGGFDTQYF
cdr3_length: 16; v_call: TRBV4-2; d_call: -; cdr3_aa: CASSQGRGLSSYEQYF
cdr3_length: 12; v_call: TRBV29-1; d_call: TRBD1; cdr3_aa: CSMRQGPNEQFF
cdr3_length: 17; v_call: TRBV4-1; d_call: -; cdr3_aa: CASSQDPMRRGNYEQYF
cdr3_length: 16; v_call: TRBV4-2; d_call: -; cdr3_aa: CASSQAERWGAGELFF
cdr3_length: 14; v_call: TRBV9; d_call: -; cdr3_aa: CASSVGAGRVTQYF
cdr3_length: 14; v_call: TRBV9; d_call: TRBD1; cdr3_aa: CASSVDQGADTQYF
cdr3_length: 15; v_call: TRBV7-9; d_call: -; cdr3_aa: CASSSNRRGVEGAFF
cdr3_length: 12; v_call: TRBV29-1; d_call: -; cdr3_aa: CSVLSRTEKLFF
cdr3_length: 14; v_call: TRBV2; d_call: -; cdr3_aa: CASSQGIGANVLTF
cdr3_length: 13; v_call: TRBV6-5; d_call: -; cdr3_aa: CASSTDRHTEAFF
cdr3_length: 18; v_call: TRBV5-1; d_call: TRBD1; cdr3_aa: CASSLSRDRGIMNTEAFF
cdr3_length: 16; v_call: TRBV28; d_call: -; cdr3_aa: CASSFVYAGYQETQYF
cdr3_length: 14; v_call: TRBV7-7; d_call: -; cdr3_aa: CASSLTRESTEAFF
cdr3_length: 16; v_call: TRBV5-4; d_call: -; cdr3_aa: CASSLDFSGLQETQYF
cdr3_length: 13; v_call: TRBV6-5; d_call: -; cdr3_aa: CASSYFSGTEAFF
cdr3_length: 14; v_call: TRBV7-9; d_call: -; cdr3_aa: CASSPDSAREKLFF
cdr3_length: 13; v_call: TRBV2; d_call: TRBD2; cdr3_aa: CASNMASGGAMFF
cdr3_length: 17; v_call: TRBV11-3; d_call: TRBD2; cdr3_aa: CASSPRVAGGLYNEQFF
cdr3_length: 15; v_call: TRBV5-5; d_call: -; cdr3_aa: CASSLVLQLNTEAFF
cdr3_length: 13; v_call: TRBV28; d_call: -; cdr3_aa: CASSSTDSYEQYF
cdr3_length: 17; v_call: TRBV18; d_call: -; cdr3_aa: CASADTPGVADTGELFF
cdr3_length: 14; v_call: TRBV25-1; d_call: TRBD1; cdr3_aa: CASSDRGLISEAFF
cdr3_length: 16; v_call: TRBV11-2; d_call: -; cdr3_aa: CASSLIFRGEAYEQYF
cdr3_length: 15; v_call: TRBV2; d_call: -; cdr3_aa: CASSLQGTGNTEAFF
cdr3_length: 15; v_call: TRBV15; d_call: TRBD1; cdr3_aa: CATSMGGQGNSPLHF
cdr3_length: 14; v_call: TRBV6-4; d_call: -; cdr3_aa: CASSEGSHTGELFF
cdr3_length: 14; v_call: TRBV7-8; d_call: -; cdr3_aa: CASSLGWLAYEQYF
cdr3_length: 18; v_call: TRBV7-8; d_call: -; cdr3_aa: CASSWAPWKTGNTGELFF
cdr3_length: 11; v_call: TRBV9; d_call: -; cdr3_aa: CASSSGGGAFF
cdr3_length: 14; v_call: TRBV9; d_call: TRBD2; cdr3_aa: CASSLIAGDNEQFF
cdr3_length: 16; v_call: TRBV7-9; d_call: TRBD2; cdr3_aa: CASSLQQSLRGEEQFF
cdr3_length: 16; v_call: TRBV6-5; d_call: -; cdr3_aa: CASSYSARTVNQPQHF
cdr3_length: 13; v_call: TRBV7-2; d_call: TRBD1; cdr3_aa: CASGQGALNEQFF
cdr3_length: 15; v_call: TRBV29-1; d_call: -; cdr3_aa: CSANSAGRGTDTQYF
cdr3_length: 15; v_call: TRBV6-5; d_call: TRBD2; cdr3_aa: CASSSSGSSTDAQYF
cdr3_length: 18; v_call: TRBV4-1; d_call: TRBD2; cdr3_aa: CASSQETLSGGRDGELFF
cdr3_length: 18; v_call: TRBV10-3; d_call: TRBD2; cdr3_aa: CAISESSPGLAGSYEQYF
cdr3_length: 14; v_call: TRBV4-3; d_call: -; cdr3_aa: CASSQDTGRYEQYF
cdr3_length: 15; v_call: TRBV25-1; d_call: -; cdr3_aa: CASLPNRAPIYGYTF
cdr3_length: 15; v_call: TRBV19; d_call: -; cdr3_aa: CASSIRGHRDSPLHF
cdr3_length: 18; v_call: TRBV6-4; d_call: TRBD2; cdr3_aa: CASSDSLAGGSSGDEQFF
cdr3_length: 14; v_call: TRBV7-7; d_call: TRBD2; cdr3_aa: CASSLEAGRDEQFF
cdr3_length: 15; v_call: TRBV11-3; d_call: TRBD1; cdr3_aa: CASSLGQGRSYEQYF
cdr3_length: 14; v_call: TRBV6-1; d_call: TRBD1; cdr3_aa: CASRKPGTGYEQYF
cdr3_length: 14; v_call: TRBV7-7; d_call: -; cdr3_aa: CASSRTGPQETQYF
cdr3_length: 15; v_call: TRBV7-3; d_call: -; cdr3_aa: CASSLGRTSTDTQYF
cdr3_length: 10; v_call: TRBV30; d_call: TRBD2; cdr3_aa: CAGGGYSQYF
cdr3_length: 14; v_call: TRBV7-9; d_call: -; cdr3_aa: CASSLGQGSHGYTF
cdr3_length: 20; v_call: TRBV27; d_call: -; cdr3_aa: CASSLTGGLATSSYNSPLHF
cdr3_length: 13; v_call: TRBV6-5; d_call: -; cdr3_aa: CASSIRGAVGYTF
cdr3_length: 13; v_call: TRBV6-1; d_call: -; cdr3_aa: CASSAGGGYEQYF
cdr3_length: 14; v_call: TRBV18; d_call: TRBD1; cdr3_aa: CASSPGQVTYEQYF
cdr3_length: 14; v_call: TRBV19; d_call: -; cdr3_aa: CASSILAGVTEAFF
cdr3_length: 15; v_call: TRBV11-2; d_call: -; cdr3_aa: CASSLDGSAAETQYF